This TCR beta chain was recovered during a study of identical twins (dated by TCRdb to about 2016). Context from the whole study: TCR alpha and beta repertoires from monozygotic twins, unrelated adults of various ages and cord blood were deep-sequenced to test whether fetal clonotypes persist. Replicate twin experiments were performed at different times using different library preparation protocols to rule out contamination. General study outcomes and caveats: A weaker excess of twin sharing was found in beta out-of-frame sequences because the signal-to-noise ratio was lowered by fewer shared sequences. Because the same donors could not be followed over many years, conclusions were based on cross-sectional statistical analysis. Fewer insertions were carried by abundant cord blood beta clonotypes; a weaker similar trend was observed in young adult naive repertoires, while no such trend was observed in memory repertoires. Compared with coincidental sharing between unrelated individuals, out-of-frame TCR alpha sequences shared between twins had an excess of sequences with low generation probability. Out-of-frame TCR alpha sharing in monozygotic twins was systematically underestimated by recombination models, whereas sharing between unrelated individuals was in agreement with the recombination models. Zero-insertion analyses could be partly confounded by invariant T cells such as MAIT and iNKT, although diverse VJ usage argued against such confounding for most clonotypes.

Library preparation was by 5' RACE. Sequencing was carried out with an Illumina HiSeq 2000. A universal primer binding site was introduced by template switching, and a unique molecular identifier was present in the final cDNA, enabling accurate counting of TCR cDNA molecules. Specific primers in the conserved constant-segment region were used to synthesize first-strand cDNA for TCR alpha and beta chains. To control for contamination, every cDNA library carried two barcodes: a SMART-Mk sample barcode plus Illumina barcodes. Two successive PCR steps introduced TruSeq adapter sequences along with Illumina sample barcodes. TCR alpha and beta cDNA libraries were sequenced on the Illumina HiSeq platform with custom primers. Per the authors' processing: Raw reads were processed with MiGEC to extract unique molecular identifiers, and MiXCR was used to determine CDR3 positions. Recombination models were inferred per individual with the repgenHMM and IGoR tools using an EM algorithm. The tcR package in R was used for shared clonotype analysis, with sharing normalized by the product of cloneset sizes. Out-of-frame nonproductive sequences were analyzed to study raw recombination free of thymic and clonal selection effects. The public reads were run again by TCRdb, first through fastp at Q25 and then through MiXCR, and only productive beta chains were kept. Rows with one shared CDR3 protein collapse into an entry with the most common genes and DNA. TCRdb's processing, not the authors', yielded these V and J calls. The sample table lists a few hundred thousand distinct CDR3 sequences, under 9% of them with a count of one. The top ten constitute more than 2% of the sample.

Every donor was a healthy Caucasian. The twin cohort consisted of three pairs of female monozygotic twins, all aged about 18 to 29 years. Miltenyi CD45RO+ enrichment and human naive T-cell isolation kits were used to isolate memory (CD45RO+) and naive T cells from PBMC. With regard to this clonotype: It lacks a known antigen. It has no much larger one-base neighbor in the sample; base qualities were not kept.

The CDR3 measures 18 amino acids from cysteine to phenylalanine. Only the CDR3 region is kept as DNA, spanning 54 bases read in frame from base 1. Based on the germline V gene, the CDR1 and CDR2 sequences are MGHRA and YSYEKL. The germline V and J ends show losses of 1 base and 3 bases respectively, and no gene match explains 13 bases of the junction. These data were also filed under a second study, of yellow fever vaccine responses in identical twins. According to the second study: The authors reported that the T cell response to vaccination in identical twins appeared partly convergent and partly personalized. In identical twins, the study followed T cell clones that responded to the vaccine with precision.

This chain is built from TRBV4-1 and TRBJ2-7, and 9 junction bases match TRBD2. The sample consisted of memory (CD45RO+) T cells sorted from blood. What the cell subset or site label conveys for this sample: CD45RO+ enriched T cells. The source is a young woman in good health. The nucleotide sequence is TGCGCCAGCAGCCAAGTAATGGCTAGCGGGAAACTTAGCTACGAGCAGTACTTC. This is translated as CASSQVMASGKLSYEQYF.